The subject of this entry is one T cell receptor (beta chain). Assay: immunoSEQ multiplex PCR; the TCRdb copy retains only in-frame clones and omits some. The sample yields about 70,000 clones, about 86% seen once. These data originate in a study of blood T cell repertoires in COVID-19. At the level of the study: The samples span acute and convalescent COVID-19 from the United States, Italy and Spain. Sources were T cells, B-cell-depleted T cells, or PBMCs; the material itself was cDNA or gDNA.

Germline loops: CDR1 SGHKS, CDR2 YYEKEE (reference sequence). CDR3 length: 16 amino acids. V lost 5 bases and J lost 8; bases outside the gene matches: 12. This chain uses TRBV5-5 with TRBJ2-2; TRBD1 matches 10 bases. What was sequenced was peripheral blood. The sequence was obtained from a human donor in a cohort sampled during active COVID-19. This CDR3 is CASSLTGTGVKGELFF. DNA of the CDR3: TGTGCCAGCAGTTTAACCGGGACAGGGGTTAAAGGGGAGCTGTTTTTT.